This TCR beta chain is from a study of T cells after yellow fever vaccination. CDR3 size: 14 residues. The germline V gene encodes CDR1 LNHDA and CDR2 SQIVND (reference sequence). The authors made TCR cDNA by 5'RACE template switching, adding a universal primer site and UMIs. TCRdb redid the calling of the 5' RACE reads with MiXCR, one entry per CDR3 protein. The repertoire holds hundreds of thousands of distinct CDR3 sequences, with approximately 13% as singletons. The chain links TRBV19 to TRBJ2-2; 7 bases match TRBD2. Sequenced here: PBMCs, sampled on the day of the yellow fever booster vaccination. The TCR originated in a man aged 25 to 45 who received the YFV17D yellow fever vaccine. This CDR3 reads CALRPSGNTGELFF. CDR3 bases: TGTGCTCTCCGCCCTAGCGGCAACACCGGGGAGCTGTTTTTT.